This entry features one TCR beta chain sequence. This sample was included in a study of shared T cell receptors in the human thymus. This table comes from immunoSEQ multiplex PCR, and its TCRdb copy is limited to in-frame clones, with some not included. The sample holds around 730,000 clones, approximately 85% seen once. The ends lost 9 bases at V and 9 bases at J; junction bases unmatched: 10. The CDR3 extends over 14 amino acids. From germline, CDR1 is LNHDA and CDR2 SQIVND (reference sequence). These same data were also listed under a study on human thymus T cells. This second study says: The thymus was resected at corrective cardiac surgery. Repertoires sampled from thymus and blood appeared biased in V and J gene usage. Thymic repertoires from unrelated individuals overlapped highly, related research reported.

The chain links TRBV19 to TRBJ1-6, with 8 nucleotides matching TRBD1. The clonotype comes from a girl in the first two years of life with a congenital heart defect. The specimen sequenced was thymocytes. This chain's CDR3 is CASRFDRGGSPLHF. In DNA form, the CDR3 reads TGTGCCAGCCGCTTCGACAGGGGAGGTTCACCCCTCCACTTT.